This TCR beta chain was found in a study of technical replicates of blood from a handful of donors. CDR1 and CDR2 from the germline V gene are SGHAT and FQNNGV. The CDR3 has 13 amino acids. V was clipped by 6 bases and J by 0 bases, with 3 bases between them. Profiled with immunoSEQ multiplex PCR; TCRdb holds only in-frame clones, not every one. The sample carries about 89,000 clones, approximately 94% recorded once. The chain is built from TRBV11-2 and TRBJ2-6; no firm D call. The sequenced sample was T cells isolated from PBMCs. This TCR came from a human donor in good health. The CDR3, as DNA: TGTGCCAGCAGTCACTCTGGGGCCAACGTCCTGACTTTC. Translation gives CASSHSGANVLTF.